Listed below are T cell receptor beta chains from one sample, sequenced in a study of blood T cell repertoires in COVID-19. Measured with immunoSEQ multiplex PCR; TCRdb has only the in-frame clones, and not every one. The sample includes 200,000 to 300,000 clones, more than 85% of them seen just once. Sequencing was done on a sample of PBMCs or T cells enriched from blood (not recorded which). The origin of the receptors is a woman in her 30s who had recovered from COVID-19. CDR3s include the opening cysteine and the closing phenylalanine or tryptophan. Each record gives: J gene, CDR3 length, D gene, clone size, V gene, CDR3 protein, CDR3 DNA. A D gene is named only where the DNA matches it firmly. Part of the rows lack a size; the others show once, few, many or a class for expanded clones.

J gene: TRBJ1-1; CDR3 length: 15; D gene: TRBD1; clone size: NA; V gene: TRBV7-8; CDR3 protein: CASSLYDRAKTEAFF; CDR3 DNA: TGTGCCAGCAGCTTATATGACAGGGCCAAGACTGAAGCTTTCTTT
J gene: TRBJ2-7; CDR3 length: 12; D gene: NA; clone size: NA; V gene: TRBV11-2; CDR3 protein: CASSPRTDEQYF; CDR3 DNA: TGTGCCAGCAGCCCCCGGACAGACGAGCAGTACTTC
J gene: TRBJ2-2; CDR3 length: 15; D gene: NA; clone size: NA; V gene: TRBV9; CDR3 protein: CASSPAQGSTGELFF; CDR3 DNA: TGTGCCAGCAGCCCCGCCCAGGGATCGACCGGGGAGCTGTTTTTT
J gene: TRBJ1-2; CDR3 length: 14; D gene: NA; clone size: NA; V gene: TRBV15; CDR3 protein: CATSRDRLLYGYTF; CDR3 DNA: TGTGCCACCAGCAGAGATCGACTGCTCTATGGCTACACCTTC
J gene: TRBJ2-1; CDR3 length: 16; D gene: NA; clone size: few; V gene: TRBV5-1; CDR3 protein: CASSLAGHLPSDEQFF; CDR3 DNA: TGCGCCAGCAGCTTGGCGGGTCACTTACCCTCGGATGAGCAGTTCTTC
J gene: TRBJ1-1; CDR3 length: 14; D gene: NA; clone size: NA; V gene: TRBV30; CDR3 protein: CAWSVGGRGTEAFF; CDR3 DNA: TGTGCCTGGAGTGTTGGTGGGAGGGGAACTGAAGCTTTCTTT
J gene: TRBJ1-1; CDR3 length: 14; D gene: NA; clone size: NA; V gene: TRBV7-3; CDR3 protein: CASSLRGGEEEAFF; CDR3 DNA: TGTGCCAGCAGCTTAAGAGGGGGGGAGGAAGAAGCTTTCTTT
J gene: TRBJ1-5; CDR3 length: 13; D gene: NA; clone size: NA; V gene: TRBV2; CDR3 protein: CASGPDRNQPQHF; CDR3 DNA: TGTGCCAGCGGGCCAGACCGCAATCAGCCCCAGCATTTT
J gene: TRBJ1-4; CDR3 length: 16; D gene: TRBD1; clone size: once; V gene: TRBV28; CDR3 protein: CASSSPWDRVNEKLFF; CDR3 DNA: TGTGCCAGCAGTTCACCGTGGGACAGGGTAAACGAAAAACTGTTTTTT
J gene: TRBJ1-5; CDR3 length: 14; D gene: NA; clone size: NA; V gene: TRBV19; CDR3 protein: CASSTGNSNQPQHF; CDR3 DNA: TGTGCCAGTAGTACGGGAAATAGCAATCAGCCCCAGCATTTT
J gene: TRBJ1-1; CDR3 length: 13; D gene: NA; clone size: NA; V gene: TRBV30; CDR3 protein: CAWRAGPAASGVF; CDR3 DNA: TGTGCCTGGAGGGCAGGGCCAGCGGCAAGCGGGGTGTTT
J gene: TRBJ2-3; CDR3 length: 16; D gene: TRBD1; clone size: NA; V gene: TRBV18; CDR3 protein: CASSPGTGWNLDTQYF; CDR3 DNA: TGTGCCAGCTCACCAGGGACAGGGTGGAACTTAGATACGCAGTATTTT
J gene: TRBJ2-1; CDR3 length: 16; D gene: NA; clone size: NA; V gene: TRBV28; CDR3 protein: CASSKLAQANYNEQFF; CDR3 DNA: TGTGCCAGCAGTAAATTAGCGCAGGCGAATTACAATGAGCAGTTCTTC
J gene: TRBJ2-3; CDR3 length: 15; D gene: TRBD2; clone size: NA; V gene: TRBV7-3; CDR3 protein: CASSPTSGGTDTQYF; CDR3 DNA: TGTGCCAGCAGCCCGACTAGCGGGGGCACAGATACGCAGTATTTT
J gene: TRBJ2-3; CDR3 length: 17; D gene: NA; clone size: NA; V gene: TRBV28; CDR3 protein: CASSSSAGRVFTDTQYF; CDR3 DNA: TGTGCCAGCAGTTCCTCTGCGGGGCGGGTGTTTACAGATACGCAGTATTTT
J gene: TRBJ2-7; CDR3 length: 15; D gene: TRBD2; clone size: once; V gene: TRBV9; CDR3 protein: CASSVGGGDRDEQYF; CDR3 DNA: TGTGCCAGCAGCGTAGGGGGAGGGGACCGCGACGAGCAGTACTTC
J gene: TRBJ2-6; CDR3 length: 14; D gene: NA; clone size: once; V gene: TRBV4-1; CDR3 protein: CASSRGSGANVLTF; CDR3 DNA: TGCGCCAGCAGCAGAGGCTCTGGGGCCAACGTCCTGACTTTC